Below are 6 T cell receptor beta chains sequenced from a single sample in a study of CD8 T cells in ankylosing spondylitis. Points from the study as a whole: Characteristic of ankylosing spondylitis blood, it appeared, was a TCR beta motif comprising about eight highly homologous variants.

TCRdb re-called the 5' RACE reads with MiXCR, one entry per CDR3 protein. The sample includes around 390,000 distinct CDR3 sequences, approximately 20% of them seen just once. What these receptors recognize is not known. Material: blood, either unsorted or a sorted T cell fraction (not recorded which). These receptor sequences come from a male donor with ankylosing spondylitis.

The rearrangement joins TRBV15 to TRBJ1-1; D is possibly TRBD1 (6 bases). The CDR3 runs to 15 residues. Trimming cost V 1 base and J 4 bases, with 13 bases left between them. Germline CDR1 reads LNHNV; CDR2 reads YYDKDF (reference sequence). CDR3 sequence (DNA): TGTGCCACCAGCAGAGGACGGACAGCTCGCACTGAAGCTTTCTTT. Translation gives CATSRGRTARTEAFF.

In its sample, this clonotype was seen a few times. The V gene is TRBV6-1, the J gene TRBJ2-2, with D possibly TRBD1 on 5 matching bases. Germline V gene lookup returns CDR1 MNHNS and CDR2 SASEGT. CDR3 length: 15 amino acids. Trimming pared 5 bases from V and 0 bases from J, leaving 10 bases between. This chain's CDR3 is CASSRGGTNTGELFF. The DNA for the CDR3 is TGTGCCAGCAGTAGGGGCGGTACGAACACCGGGGAGCTGTTTTTT.

The genes are TRBV3-1 and TRBJ1-5; a weak D match, TRBD1 (5 bases). The CDR3 covers 14 residues. CDR1 LGHDT and CDR2 YNNKEL come from the germline V gene (reference sequence). Trimming cost V 1 base and J 10 bases, with 14 bases left between them. CDR3 in amino acids: CASSQGRPQGPQHF. The DNA for the CDR3 is TGTGCCAGCAGCCAAGGTAGGCCCCAGGGCCCCCAGCATTTT.

This clonotype has a handful of counts. This chain links TRBV3-1 with TRBJ2-1; 9 positions match TRBD2. This CDR3 has 15 amino acids. Germline trimming cut 1 base from V and 8 bases from J; bases unmatched to any gene: 6. Germline values: CDR1 LGHDT, CDR2 YNNKEL (reference sequence). Here the CDR3 DNA reads TGTGCCAGCAGCCAAGCGCGGGGGGGTTTGGATGAGCAGTTCTTC. Its protein product is CASSQARGGLDEQFF.

This clonotype was seen only once. The chain employs TRBV5-1 and TRBJ2-3; 10 bases are shared with TRBD2. V gave up 1 base and J gave up 4 bases; unmatched junction bases: 3. CDR1 and CDR2 from the germline V gene are SGHRS and YFSETQ. The CDR3 has 15 residues. CDR3: CASSLTSGISDTQYF. The CDR3 DNA is TGCGCCAGCAGCTTGACTAGCGGGATATCAGATACGCAGTATTTT.

This clonotype has only a few counts. The chain couples TRBV28 to TRBJ2-3; D is ambiguous. With 2 bases removed from V and 6 bases from J, the gap between germline ends came to 6 bases. Germline V gene sequence: CDR1 MDHEN, CDR2 SYDVKM. The CDR3 has 12 residues. The CDR3 loop reads CASSLRWDTQYF. CDR3 nucleotide sequence: TGTGCCAGCAGTTTACGTTGGGATACGCAGTATTTT.